This is a list of T cell receptor beta chains from one sample in a study of blood T cell repertoires in COVID-19. The repertoire was sequenced with immunoSEQ multiplex PCR; TCRdb's copy has only in-frame clones and lacks some. The data show 110,000 to 150,000 clones, with approximately 82% seen just once and about 1.4% held by the top ten. The sample comprised peripheral blood. These receptors were collected from a human donor in a cohort sampled during active COVID-19. CDR3s include the opening cysteine and the closing phenylalanine or tryptophan. A clone size is listed for some rows: how often the clone was seen (once, few, many), or a class if it is expanded.

>TRBJ2-2|-|TRBV7-9
CASSRSRGELFF
>TRBJ1-1|-|TRBV2
CASSEWGVHTEAFF
>TRBJ2-7|-|TRBV4-1
CASSQGVSGAGEQYF
>TRBJ2-7|-|TRBV18
CASSTFSGRNSYEQYF
>TRBJ2-1|-|TRBV3-1/TRBV3-2
CASSQDHLAGMKNEQFF
>TRBJ2-6|-|TRBV5-1
CASSLSGDPTGANVLTF
>TRBJ2-1|-|TRBV5-1
CASSSSGTSINEQFF
>TRBJ1-1|-|TRBV6-5
CASSRDRNTEAFF
>TRBJ2-3|-|TRBV28
CASSDRGQTDTQYF
>TRBJ1-2|-|TRBV27
CASSPDRGPPYGYTF
>TRBJ2-5|-|TRBV24-1
CATSDPGTGGQETQYF
>TRBJ2-3|-|TRBV7-2
CASSFDRGQDTQYF
>TRBJ1-3|-|TRBV25-1
CASRLDSGNTIYF
>TRBJ1-5|-|TRBV6-5
CASRQGAVGPQHF
>TRBJ1-4|-|TRBV28
CASSLGAAWHEKLFF
>TRBJ1-2|-|TRBV28
CASSLGQALYGYTF
>TRBJ2-3|-|TRBV5-1
CASSLVLTDTQYF
>TRBJ1-2|-|TRBV29-1
CSVWSIDYGYTF
>TRBJ2-7|-|TRBV2
CASSGKTGQVYEQYF
>TRBJ2-1|-|TRBV7-2
CASSLGGTHNEQFF
>TRBJ2-6|-|TRBV29-1
CSVGRQGSGANVLTF
>TRBJ1-3|-|TRBV7-8
CASSLGGAGGSGNTIYF
>TRBJ1-1|-|TRBV3-1/TRBV3-2
CASSQNRGRTEAFF
>TRBJ2-2|once|TRBV7-8
CASSRAGDQTGELFF
>TRBJ2-1|-|TRBV4-3
CASSQGLAVDNEQFF
>TRBJ2-3|-|TRBV7-2
CASSFGSGDADTQYF
>TRBJ2-1|-|TRBV3-1/TRBV3-2
CASSQVAGYNEQFF
>TRBJ1-4|once|TRBV7-8
CASSSRDRGVNEKLFF
>TRBJ2-7|few|TRBV6-6
CASSRDRVGEQYF
>TRBJ2-1|-|TRBV12-5
CASGLPLGELNNEQFF
>TRBJ2-5|-|TRBV7-6
CASSLETSVGQETQYF
>TRBJ2-7|-|TRBV2
CASSEFGAGLEQYF
>TRBJ2-3|-|TRBV7-8
CASTKWGSGRAGEDTQYF
>TRBJ2-3|-|TRBV29-1
CSAQTGPDTQYF
>TRBJ1-1|-|TRBV27
CASSWDRGLTEAFF
>TRBJ2-1|-|TRBV12-5
CASGLSRGTSGESYNEQFF
>TRBJ2-2|-|TRBV5-5
CVSSRIVRGDTGELFF
>TRBJ1-2|-|TRBV18
CASSLTGDSYGYTF
>TRBJ1-1|-|TRBV19
CASSILDTRSEAFF
>TRBJ1-3|few|TRBV7-9
CASSLLSGVNTIYF
>TRBJ1-5|-|TRBV5-1
CASSLEPPGPSNQPQHF
>TRBJ2-7|-|TRBV6-2/TRBV6-3
CASSPRISGSRNEQYF
>TRBJ2-2|few|TRBV4-1
CASRMSGRVNTGELFF
>TRBJ2-5|-|TRBV21-1
CASRQAGEIQETQYF
>TRBJ2-7|-|TRBV28
CASRQRGDSSYEQYF
>TRBJ2-7|-|TRBV10-3
CAISGTSGNQYF
>TRBJ2-7|-|TRBV5-1
CASSLLQGSEQYF